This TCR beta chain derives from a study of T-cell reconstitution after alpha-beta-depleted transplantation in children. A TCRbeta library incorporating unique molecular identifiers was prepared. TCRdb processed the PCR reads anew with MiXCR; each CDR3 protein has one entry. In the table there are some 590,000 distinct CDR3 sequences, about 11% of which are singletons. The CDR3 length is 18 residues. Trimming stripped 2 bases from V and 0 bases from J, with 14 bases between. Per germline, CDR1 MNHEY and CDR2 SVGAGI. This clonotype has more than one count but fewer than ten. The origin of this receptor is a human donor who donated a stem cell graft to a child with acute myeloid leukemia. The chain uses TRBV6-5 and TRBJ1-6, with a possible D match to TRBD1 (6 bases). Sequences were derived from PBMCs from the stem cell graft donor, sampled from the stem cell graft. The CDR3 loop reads CASSYRQGTSSYNSPLHF. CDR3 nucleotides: TGTGCCAGCAGTTACCGGCAGGGGACGAGCTCCTATAATTCACCCCTCCACTTT.